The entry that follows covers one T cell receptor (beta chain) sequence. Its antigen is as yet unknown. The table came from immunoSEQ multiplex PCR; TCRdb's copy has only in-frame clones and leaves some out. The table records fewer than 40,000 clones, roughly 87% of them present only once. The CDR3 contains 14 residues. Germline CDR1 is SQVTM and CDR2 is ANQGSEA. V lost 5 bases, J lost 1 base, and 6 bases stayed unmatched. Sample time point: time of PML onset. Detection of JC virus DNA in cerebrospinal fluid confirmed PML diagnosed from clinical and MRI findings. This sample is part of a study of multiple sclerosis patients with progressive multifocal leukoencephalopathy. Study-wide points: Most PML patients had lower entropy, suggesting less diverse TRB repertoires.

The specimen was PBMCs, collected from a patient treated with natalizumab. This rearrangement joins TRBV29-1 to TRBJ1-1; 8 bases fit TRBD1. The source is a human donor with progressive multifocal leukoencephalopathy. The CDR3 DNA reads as TGCAGCGTTCCAACTCAGGGGGCGAACACTGAAGCTTTCTTT. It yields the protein CSVPTQGANTEAFF.